This T cell receptor (beta chain) was recovered during a study of blood T cells in healthy people across ages. Regarding the study as a whole: Donors of long life had a larger count of naive CD4+ cells and greater diversity than aged donors. Any conclusive comparison of naive versus antigen-experienced cells was prevented by using unsorted PBMCs.

Each of the donors had about 9.9 milliliters of peripheral blood drawn into EDTA-treated Vacutainer tubes. Remarks on this clonotype: Its antigen is still unknown.

Using a J-beta primer mix together with a sample-barcoded 5' primer, a second PCR was run for roughly 7 to 11 cycles. TCRdb re-called the 5' RACE reads through MiXCR, storing one row per CDR3 protein. The sample comprises 1,300,000 or so distinct CDR3 sequences, approximately 60% of which are singletons, and approximately 7% rests with the top ten. The receptor was isolated from a young man in good health. Source material: blood.

The CDR3 reads CASSLVGLENGYTF. Written as DNA, the CDR3 is TGTGCCAGCAGTTTAGTAGGTCTGGAGAATGGCTACACCTTC. The V and J genes are TRBV12-3 or TRBV12-4 and TRBJ1-2; no clear D gene. V was pared by 1 base and J by 6 bases, with 12 bases between. There are 14 residues in the CDR3.